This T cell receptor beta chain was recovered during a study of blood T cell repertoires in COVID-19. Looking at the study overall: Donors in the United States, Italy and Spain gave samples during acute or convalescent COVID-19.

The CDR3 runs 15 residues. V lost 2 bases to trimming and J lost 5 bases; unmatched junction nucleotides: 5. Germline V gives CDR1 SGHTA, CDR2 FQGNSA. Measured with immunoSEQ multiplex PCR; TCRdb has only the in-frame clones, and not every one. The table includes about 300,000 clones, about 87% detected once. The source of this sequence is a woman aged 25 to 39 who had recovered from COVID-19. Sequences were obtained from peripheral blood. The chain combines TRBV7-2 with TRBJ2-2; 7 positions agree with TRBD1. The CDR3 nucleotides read TGTGCCAGCAGCTTAAGGACAGGCTCGACCGGGGAGCTGTTTTTT. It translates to CASSLRTGSTGELFF.